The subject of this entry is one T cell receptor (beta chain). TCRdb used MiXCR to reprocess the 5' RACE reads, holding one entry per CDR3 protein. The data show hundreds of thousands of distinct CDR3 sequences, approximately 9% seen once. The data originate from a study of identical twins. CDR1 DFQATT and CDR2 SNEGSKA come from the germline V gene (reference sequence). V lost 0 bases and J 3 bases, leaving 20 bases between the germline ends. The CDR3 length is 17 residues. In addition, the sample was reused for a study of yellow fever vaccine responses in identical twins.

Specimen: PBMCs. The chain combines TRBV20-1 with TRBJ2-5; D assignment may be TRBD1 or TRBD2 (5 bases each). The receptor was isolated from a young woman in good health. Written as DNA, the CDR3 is TGCAGTGCTAGAGATCTTGGTTCATGGGACCTTAAAGAGACCCAGTACTTC. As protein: CSARDLGSWDLKETQYF.